This T cell receptor (beta chain) was recorded in a study of human T cells and chemical hapten exposure. The study, taken as a whole, reports: Once DPC sensitization occurred, TCRs above 1 in 1000 frequency showed no change.

On this clonotype itself: Its antigen is as yet unknown.

The authors' total RNA extraction used unfractionated whole blood. In the library, unique molecular identifiers were attached to individual cDNA molecules. TCRdb called the 5' RACE reads again in MiXCR, with one record for every CDR3 protein. Seen here are 130,000 or so distinct CDR3 sequences, over 3.5% observed once, and the top ten hold approximately 1.3%. Germline V gene sequence: CDR1 SGHDT, CDR2 YYEEEE. The CDR3 totals 15 residues. V was clipped by 0 bases and J by 5 bases, with 14 bases between them. This clonotype originated in a female donor in good health. V gene TRBV5-6 combines with J gene TRBJ1-1; D possibly corresponds to TRBD1 (5 bases). The CDR3 nucleotides are TGTGCCAGCAGCTTGGACGTGGGGCTATTAACTGAAGCTTTCTTT. Amino acids: CASSLDVGLLTEAFF.